This TCR beta chain was sequenced in a study of blood T cell repertoires in COVID-19. Study at large: Researchers got acute and convalescent COVID-19 samples from the United States, Italy and Spain.

In the authors' workflow: Amplification of reference gene primers provided the estimated nucleated cell counts. Sequenced by immunoSEQ multiplex PCR; TCRdb stores in-frame clones only, minus some. V and J calls and clone size are given by that table; D and trimming were obtained from the DNA. The sample holds about 150,000 clones, about nine tenths seen once. The CDR3 loop spans 14 amino acids. Germline CDR1 reads LNHDA; CDR2 reads SQIVND (reference sequence). Germline trimming cut 10 bases from V and 3 bases from J; bases unmatched to any gene: 10. This TCR was sampled from a woman aged 55-75 years with active or convalescent COVID-19. The rearrangement links TRBV19 to TRBJ2-7, with TRBD1 identical over 9 bases. Material for sequencing was peripheral blood. The CDR3 nucleotides read TGTGCCACGCAAACAGGGGGCAAGGGCTACGAGCAGTACTTC. Protein: CATQTGGKGYEQYF.